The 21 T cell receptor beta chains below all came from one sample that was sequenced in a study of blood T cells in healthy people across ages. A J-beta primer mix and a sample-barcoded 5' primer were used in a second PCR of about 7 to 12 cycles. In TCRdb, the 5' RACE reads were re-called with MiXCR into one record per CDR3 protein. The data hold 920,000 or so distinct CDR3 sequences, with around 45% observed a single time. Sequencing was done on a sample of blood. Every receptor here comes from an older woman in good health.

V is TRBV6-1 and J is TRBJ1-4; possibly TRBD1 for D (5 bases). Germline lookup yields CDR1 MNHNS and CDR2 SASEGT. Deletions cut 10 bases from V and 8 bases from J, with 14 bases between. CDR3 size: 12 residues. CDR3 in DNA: TGTGCCATCAGCCGACAGAACGAAAAACTGTTTTTT. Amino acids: CAISRQNEKLFF.

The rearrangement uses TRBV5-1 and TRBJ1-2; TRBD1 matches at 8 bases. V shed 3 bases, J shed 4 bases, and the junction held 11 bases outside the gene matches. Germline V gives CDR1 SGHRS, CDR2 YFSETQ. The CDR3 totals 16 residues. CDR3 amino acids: CASSSNGQGALYGYTF. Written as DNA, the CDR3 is TGCGCCAGCAGCTCGAACGGACAGGGAGCTCTCTATGGCTACACCTTC.

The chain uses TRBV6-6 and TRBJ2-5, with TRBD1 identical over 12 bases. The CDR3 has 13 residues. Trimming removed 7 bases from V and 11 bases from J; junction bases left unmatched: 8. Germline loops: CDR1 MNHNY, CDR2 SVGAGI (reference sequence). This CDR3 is CASTGQGAGEQYF. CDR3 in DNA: TGTGCCAGCACGGGACAGGGGGCGGGGGAGCAGTACTTC.

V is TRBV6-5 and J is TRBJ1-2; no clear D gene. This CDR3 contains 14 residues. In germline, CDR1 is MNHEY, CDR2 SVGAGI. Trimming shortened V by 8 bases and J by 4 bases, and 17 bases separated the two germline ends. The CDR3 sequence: CASGEGPQLYGYTF. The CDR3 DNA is TGTGCCAGCGGTGAAGGGCCCCAGCTCTATGGCTACACCTTC.

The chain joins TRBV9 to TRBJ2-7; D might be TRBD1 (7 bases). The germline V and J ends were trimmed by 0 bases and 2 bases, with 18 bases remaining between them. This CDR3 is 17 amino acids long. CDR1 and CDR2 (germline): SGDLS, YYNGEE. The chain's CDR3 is CASSVAPGGTAPYEQYF. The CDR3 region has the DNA TGTGCCAGCAGCGTAGCCCCGGGCGGGACAGCTCCCTACGAGCAGTACTTC.

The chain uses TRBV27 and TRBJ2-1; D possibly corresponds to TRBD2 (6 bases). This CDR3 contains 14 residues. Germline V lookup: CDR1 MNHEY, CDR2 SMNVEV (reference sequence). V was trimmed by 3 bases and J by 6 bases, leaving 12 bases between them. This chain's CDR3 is CASSFSRLGNEQFF. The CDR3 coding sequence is TGTGCCAGCAGTTTCAGTAGACTAGGCAATGAGCAGTTCTTC.

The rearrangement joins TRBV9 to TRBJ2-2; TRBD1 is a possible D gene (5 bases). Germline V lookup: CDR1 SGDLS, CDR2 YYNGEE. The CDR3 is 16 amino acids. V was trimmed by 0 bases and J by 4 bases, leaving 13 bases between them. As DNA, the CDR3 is TGTGCCAGCAGCGTAGCAGGACACAAATTCACCGGGGAGCTGTTTTTT. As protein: CASSVAGHKFTGELFF.

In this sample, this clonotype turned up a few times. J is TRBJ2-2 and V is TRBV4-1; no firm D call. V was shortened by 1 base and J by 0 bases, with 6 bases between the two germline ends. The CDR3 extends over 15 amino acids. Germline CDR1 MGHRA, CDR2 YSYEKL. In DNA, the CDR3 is TGCGCCAGCAGCCAAGTCCCGGCGAACACCGGGGAGCTGTTTTTT. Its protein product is CASSQVPANTGELFF.

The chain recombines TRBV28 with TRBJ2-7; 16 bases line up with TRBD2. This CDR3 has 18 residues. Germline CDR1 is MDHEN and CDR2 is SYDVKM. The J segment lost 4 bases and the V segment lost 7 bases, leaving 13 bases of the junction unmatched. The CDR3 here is CASNTISGTSGRVYEQYF. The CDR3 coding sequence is TGTGCCAGCAATACCATCTCCGGGACTAGCGGGAGGGTGTACGAGCAGTACTTC.

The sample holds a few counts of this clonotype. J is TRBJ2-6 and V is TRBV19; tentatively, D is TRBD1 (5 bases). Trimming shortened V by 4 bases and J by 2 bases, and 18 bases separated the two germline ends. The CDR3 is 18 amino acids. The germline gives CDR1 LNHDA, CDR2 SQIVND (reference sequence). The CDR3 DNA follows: TGTGCCAGTAGTACACGACGTTCGTGGGGCGCTGGGGCCAACGTCCTGACTTTC. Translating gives CASSTRRSWGAGANVLTF.

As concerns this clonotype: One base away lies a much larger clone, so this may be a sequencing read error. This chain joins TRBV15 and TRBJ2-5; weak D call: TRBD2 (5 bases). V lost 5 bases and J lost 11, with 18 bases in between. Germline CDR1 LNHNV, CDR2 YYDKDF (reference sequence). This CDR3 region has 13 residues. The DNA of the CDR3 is TGTGCCACCAGCGGACTGATCTTCAGTGAGCAGTACTTC. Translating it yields CATSGLIFSEQYF.

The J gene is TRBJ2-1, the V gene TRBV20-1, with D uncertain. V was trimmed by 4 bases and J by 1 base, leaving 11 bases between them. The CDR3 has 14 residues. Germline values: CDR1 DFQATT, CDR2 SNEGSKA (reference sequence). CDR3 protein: CSANLPNSYNEQFF. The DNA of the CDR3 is TGCAGTGCTAACCTCCCGAATTCCTACAATGAGCAGTTCTTC.

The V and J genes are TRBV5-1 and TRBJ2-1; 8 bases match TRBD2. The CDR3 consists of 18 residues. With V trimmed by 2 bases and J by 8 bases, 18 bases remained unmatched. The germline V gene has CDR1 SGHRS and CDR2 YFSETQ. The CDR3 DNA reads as TGCGCCAGCAGCTTTGGGCTAGCGGGTCCCCCCAAGGAGGATGAGCAGTTCTTC. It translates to CASSFGLAGPPKEDEQFF.

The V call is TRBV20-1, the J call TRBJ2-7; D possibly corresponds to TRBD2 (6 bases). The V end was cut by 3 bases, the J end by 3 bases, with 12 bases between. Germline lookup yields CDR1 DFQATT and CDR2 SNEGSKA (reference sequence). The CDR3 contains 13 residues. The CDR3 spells CSASGSVDYEQYF. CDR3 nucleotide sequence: TGCAGTGCTAGCGGGAGTGTCGACTACGAGCAGTACTTC.

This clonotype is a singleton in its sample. CDR3 nucleotide sequence: TGTGCCAGCAGGGGGGAGTCCTACGAGCAGTACTTC. Its protein is CASRGESYEQYF. The chain uses TRBV7-9 and TRBJ2-7; either TRBD1 or TRBD2 may supply D (5 bases each). The CDR3 runs to 12 residues. Trimming cost V 6 bases and J 1 base, with 7 bases left between them. CDR1 SEHNR and CDR2 FQNEAQ come from the germline V gene (reference sequence).

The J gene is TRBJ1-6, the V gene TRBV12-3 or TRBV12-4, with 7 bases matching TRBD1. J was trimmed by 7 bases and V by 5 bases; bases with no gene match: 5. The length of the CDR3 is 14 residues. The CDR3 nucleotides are TGTGCCAGCAGTCGACAGGGCGCGAATTCACCCCTCCACTTT. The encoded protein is CASSRQGANSPLHF.

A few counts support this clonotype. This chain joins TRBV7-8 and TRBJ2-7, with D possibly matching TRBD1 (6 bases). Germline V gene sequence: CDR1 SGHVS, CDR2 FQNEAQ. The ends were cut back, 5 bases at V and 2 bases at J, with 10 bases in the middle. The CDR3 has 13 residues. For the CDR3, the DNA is TGTGCCAGCAGCCAGGGGAGCCCCTACGAGCAGTACTTC. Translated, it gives CASSQGSPYEQYF.

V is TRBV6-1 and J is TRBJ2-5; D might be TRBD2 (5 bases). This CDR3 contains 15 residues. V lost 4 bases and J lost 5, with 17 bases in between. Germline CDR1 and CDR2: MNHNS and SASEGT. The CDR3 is CASSAGPTSAETQYF. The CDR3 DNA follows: TGTGCCAGCAGTGCAGGACCCACTAGTGCCGAGACCCAGTACTTC.

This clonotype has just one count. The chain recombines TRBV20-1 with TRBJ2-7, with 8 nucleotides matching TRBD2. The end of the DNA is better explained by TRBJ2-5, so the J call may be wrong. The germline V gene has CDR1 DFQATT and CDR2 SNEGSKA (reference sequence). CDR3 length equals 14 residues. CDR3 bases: TGCAGTGCTATTTTAGCGGGGCCCCCAGAGACCCAGTACTTC. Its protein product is CSAILAGPPETQYF.

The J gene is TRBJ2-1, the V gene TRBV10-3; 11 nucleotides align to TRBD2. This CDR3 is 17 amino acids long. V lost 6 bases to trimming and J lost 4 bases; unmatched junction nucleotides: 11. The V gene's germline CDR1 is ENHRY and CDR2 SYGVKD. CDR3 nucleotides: TGTGCCATCAGCGAGACACTAGCGGGAGAACCGTACAATGAGCAGTTCTTC. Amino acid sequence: CAISETLAGEPYNEQFF.

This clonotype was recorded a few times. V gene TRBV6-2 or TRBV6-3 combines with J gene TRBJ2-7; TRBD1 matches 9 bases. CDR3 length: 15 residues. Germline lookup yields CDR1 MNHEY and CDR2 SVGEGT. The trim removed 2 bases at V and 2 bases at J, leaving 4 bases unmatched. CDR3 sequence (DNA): TGTGCCAGCAGTTACGGGACAGGGACTACCTACGAGCAGTACTTC. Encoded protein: CASSYGTGTTYEQYF.